A single sample gave rise to the 28 T cell receptor beta chains below, sequenced in a study of blood T cell repertoires in COVID-19. TCRdb's copy holds only in-frame clones and misses some; the assay was immunoSEQ multiplex PCR. The data contain fewer than 400,000 clones, 90% to 95% of them seen just once; the ten biggest clones take up 3.9%. Sequenced material: PBMCs or T cells enriched from blood (not recorded which). Receptor source: a woman aged 25 to 39 who had been exposed to COVID-19.

The genes are TRBV2 and TRBJ1-2, with D perhaps matching TRBD1 (5 bases). The CDR3 covers 14 residues. Trimming cost V 6 bases and J 4 bases, with 15 bases left between them. Germline CDR1 and CDR2: SNHLY and FYNNEI. The chain's CDR3 is CASRRDSTLYGYTF. As DNA, the CDR3 is TGTGCCAGCAGAAGGGACTCAACCCTCTATGGCTACACCTTC. Supplemented by reference TRBV2 and TRBJ1-2, the full variable domain reads EPEVTQTPSHQVTQMGQEVILRCVPISNHLYFYWYRQILGQKVEFLVSFYNNEISEKSEIFDDQFSVERPDGSNFTLKIRSTKLEDSAMYFCASRRDSTLYGYTFGSGTRLTVV.

The chain carries TRBV5-5 and TRBJ2-7, with TRBD1 identical over 9 bases. Trimming took 5 bases from V and 2 from J; bases not matched to a gene: 5. CDR3 length equals 14 residues. Germline CDR1 reads SGHKS; CDR2 reads YYEKEE (reference sequence). The CDR3 here is CASSPGTGTYEQYF. CDR3 nucleotides: TGTGCCAGCAGTCCCGGGACAGGGACCTACGAGCAGTACTTC.

This rearrangement joins TRBV4-2 to TRBJ1-2; 7 bases agree with TRBD1. The ends lost 2 bases at V and 4 bases at J; junction bases unmatched: 4. The germline V gene encodes CDR1 LGHNA and CDR2 YNFKEQ. This CDR3 comprises 14 residues. The CDR3 nucleotides are TGTGCCAGCAGCCAATTGGACAGGAGCTATGGCTACACCTTC. It codes for CASSQLDRSYGYTF.

This chain links TRBV5-8 with TRBJ2-2; 10 bases map to TRBD1. Trimming at V came to 4 bases and at J to 5 bases, leaving 5 bases not matched to a gene. CDR1 is SGHTS, CDR2 YDEGEE, per germline. CDR3 length: 15 residues. Here the CDR3 reads CASSPDRGLTGELFF. CDR3 coding DNA: TGTGCCAGCAGCCCTGACAGGGGGCTGACCGGGGAGCTGTTTTTT.

Turning to this clone: Other DNA sequences within the sample encode an identical CDR3. This sequence joins TRBV9 and TRBJ1-1; D uncertain. The germline V gene encodes CDR1 SGDLS and CDR2 YYNGEE. Trimming removed 0 bases from V and 1 base from J, with 7 bases in between. CDR3 length: 14 amino acids. The CDR3 DNA reads as TGTGCCAGCAGCGTAGTGGCGGGGAACACTGAAGCTTTCTTT. Amino acids: CASSVVAGNTEAFF.

This chain connects TRBV18 to TRBJ1-1; D unclear. Trimming cost V 3 bases and J 3 bases, with 17 bases left between them. Germline V gives CDR1 KGHSH, CDR2 LQKENI. The CDR3 is 16 residues long. The CDR3 region is CASSPLGVLEDTEAFF. CDR3 DNA: TGTGCCAGCTCACCCCTAGGAGTTCTTGAAGACACTGAAGCTTTCTTT. Together with reference TRBV18 and TRBJ1-1, the CDR3 gives the full variable domain: NAGVMQNPRHLVRRRGQEARLRCSPMKGHSHVYWYRQLPEEGLKFMVYLQKENIIDESGMPKERFSAEFPKEGPSILRIQQVVRGDSAAYFCASSPLGVLEDTEAFFGQGTRLTVV.

The chain couples TRBV5-5 to TRBJ1-6; 7 positions agree with TRBD1. Per germline, CDR1 SGHKS and CDR2 YYEKEE (reference sequence). Unmatched junction bases numbered 9, after V lost 4 bases and J lost 2 bases. The CDR3 sequence is 17 residues long. The CDR3 nucleotides read TGTGCCAGCAGCCCGAAGGGACAGAGGACCTATAATTCACCCCTCCACTTT. It yields the protein CASSPKGQRTYNSPLHF.

The J gene is TRBJ1-1, the V gene TRBV12-5, with a possible D match to TRBD1 (6 bases). Per germline, CDR1 LGHNT and CDR2 FRNRAP. V lost 3 bases, J lost 1 base, and 9 bases lay in between. The CDR3 covers 14 residues. CDR3: CASGLGQSNTEAFF. The DNA for the CDR3 is TGTGCTAGTGGTTTAGGACAGTCGAACACTGAAGCTTTCTTT.

The chain employs TRBV7-2 and TRBJ2-2; 9 bases line up with TRBD1. The CDR3 spans 16 residues. With 3 bases clipped from V and 1 base from J, the junction kept 3 bases outside the gene matches. CDR1 SGHTA and CDR2 FQGNSA come from the germline V gene. The CDR3 DNA follows: TGTGCCAGCAGCTTTTGGACAGGGGTGAACACCGGGGAGCTGTTTTTT. As protein: CASSFWTGVNTGELFF.

The chain employs TRBV5-1 and TRBJ2-1; no clear D gene. Germline CDR1 SGHRS, CDR2 YFSETQ. This CDR3 comprises 11 residues. Trimming shortened V by 3 bases and J by 8 bases, and 6 bases separated the two germline ends. CDR3: CASSSGYEQFF. The DNA of the CDR3 is TGCGCCAGCAGCTCCGGGTATGAGCAGTTCTTC.

The V gene is TRBV7-2, the J gene TRBJ1-4, with 12 nucleotides matching TRBD1. The CDR3 totals 17 residues. Per germline, CDR1 SGHTA and CDR2 FQGNSA. The V and J ends lost 4 bases and 4 bases, in that order; junction bases with no gene match: 7. The CDR3 here is CASSSGTGGAHNEKLFF. The CDR3 DNA reads TGTGCCAGCAGCTCCGGGACAGGGGGCGCCCATAATGAAAAACTGTTTTTT.

This clone appeared once. The chain joins TRBV5-1 to TRBJ1-1; the D is unclear. Germline V CDR1 and CDR2: SGHRS, YFSETQ. With 0 bases removed from V and 2 bases from J, the gap between germline ends came to 8 bases. This CDR3 contains 14 residues. CDR3 in DNA: TGCGCCAGCAGCTTGGGGCCTGAAAACACTGAAGCTTTCTTT. Translation gives CASSLGPENTEAFF.

This clone was seen once. V is TRBV6-5 and J is TRBJ1-1, with D uncertain. V was clipped by 2 bases and J by 5 bases, with 9 bases between them. Germline V lookup: CDR1 MNHEY, CDR2 SVGAGI. The CDR3 is 13 amino acids. The CDR3 coding sequence is TGTGCCAGCAGTTACCCCTCTTCTACTGAAGCTTTCTTT. This gives the protein CASSYPSSTEAFF.

V and J are TRBV25-1 and TRBJ1-1; maybe TRBD1 (5 bases). Trimming removed 1 base at V and 8 bases at J, with 17 bases between. The germline V gene encodes CDR1 MGHDK and CDR2 SYGVNS. The CDR3 totals 15 residues. CDR3 nucleotides: TGTGCCAGCAGTGAATTCTCCGGGGGAGGCCGGGAAGCTTTCTTT. Residues: CASSEFSGGGREAFF. The full variable domain, in which reference TRBV25-1 and TRBJ1-1 provide the parts outside the CDR3, is EADIYQTPRYLVIGTGKKITLECSQTMGHDKMYWYQQDPGMELHLIHYSYGVNSTEKGDLSSESTVSRIRTEHFPLTLESARPSHTSQYLCASSEFSGGGREAFFGQGTRLTVV.

The rearrangement links TRBV5-4 to TRBJ2-1; 9 bases are a match to TRBD2. The V and J ends lost 4 bases and 0 bases, in that order; junction bases with no gene match: 5. Germline CDR1 reads SGHNT; CDR2 reads YYREEE (reference sequence). The length of the CDR3 is 16 residues. The CDR3 reads CASSTFSGGSYNEQFF. For the CDR3, the DNA is TGTGCCAGCAGCACCTTTAGCGGGGGCTCCTACAATGAGCAGTTCTTC.

The chain carries TRBV29-1 and TRBJ2-1; maybe TRBD1 (6 bases). V shed 5 bases and J shed 2 bases, with 16 bases lying between them. Germline CDR1 is SQVTM and CDR2 is ANQGSEA. The CDR3 loop spans 15 amino acids. As DNA, the CDR3 is TGCAGCGTTTGGGGGCGGCAGGGTGCCTACAATGAGCAGTTCTTC. Encoded protein: CSVWGRQGAYNEQFF.

CDR3 sequence: CAWSLQGVGGYTF. In DNA, the CDR3 is TGTGCCTGGAGTTTACAGGGTGTGGGAGGCTACACCTTC. The rearrangement links TRBV30 to TRBJ1-2; possible D gene TRBD1, 6 bases. The CDR3 covers 13 residues. V dropped 2 bases and J dropped 8 bases, with 15 bases sitting between them. The germline gives CDR1 GTSNPN, CDR2 SVGIG (reference sequence).

The chain couples TRBV5-1 to TRBJ2-7; 10 bases line up with TRBD1. This CDR3 contains 16 residues. Trimming cost V 3 bases and J 3 bases; bases outside gene matches: 9. Germline loops: CDR1 SGHRS, CDR2 YFSETQ. For the CDR3, the DNA is TGCGCCAGCAGCTATCACCCGGGACAGGGGAACTACGAGCAGTACTTC. Translating gives CASSYHPGQGNYEQYF.

The chain couples TRBV4-1 to TRBJ1-1; weak D call: TRBD1 (5 bases). The CDR3 runs to 14 residues. The germline V and J ends were trimmed by 4 bases and 1 base, with 10 bases remaining between them. Germline-derived CDR1 and CDR2 are MGHRA and YSYEKL. CDR3 coding DNA: TGCGCCAGCAGCCCGGGGGTAGCGAACACTGAAGCTTTCTTT. This gives the protein CASSPGVANTEAFF.

The chain employs TRBV12-3 or TRBV12-4 and TRBJ1-2, with a possible D match to TRBD1 (5 bases). This CDR3 has 12 amino acids. Trimming removed 6 bases at V and 5 bases at J, with 10 bases between. CDR3 coding DNA: TGTGCCAGCAGCCGGGGGGAGTATGGCTACACCTTC. It encodes CASSRGEYGYTF.

The rearrangement links TRBV5-6 to TRBJ1-3, with 8 bases matching TRBD1. V lost 7 bases, J lost 0 bases, and 15 bases stayed unmatched. Looked up from germline, CDR1 is SGHDT and CDR2 is YYEEEE. The CDR3 is made up of 18 amino acids. This chain's CDR3 is CASGDGTGYTASGNTIYF. The CDR3, as DNA: TGTGCCAGCGGGGATGGGACAGGTTATACCGCCTCTGGAAACACCATATATTTT.

The rearrangement joins TRBV13 to TRBJ2-5; D is uncertain. This CDR3 has 13 amino acids. V shed 5 bases and J shed 4 bases, with 11 bases lying between them. CDR1 PRHDT and CDR2 FYEKMQ come from the germline V gene (reference sequence). The CDR3 loop is CASSPKLRETQYF. The CDR3 bases are TGTGCCAGCAGCCCAAAACTCCGAGAGACCCAGTACTTC.

This clone was seen just once. This rearrangement joins TRBV5-5 to TRBJ2-2; 8 bases are a match to TRBD2. From germline, CDR1 is SGHKS and CDR2 YYEKEE (reference sequence). V was clipped by 1 base and J by 2 bases; unmatched bases: 4. The CDR3 has 16 amino acids. DNA of the CDR3: TGTGCCAGCAGCTTGTTCCGGGGGGGTAACACCGGGGAGCTGTTTTTT. This gives the protein CASSLFRGGNTGELFF.

The V and J genes are TRBV19 and TRBJ1-1, with a tentative D call TRBD1 (6 bases). Germline CDR1 is LNHDA and CDR2 is SQIVND (reference sequence). The CDR3 spans 14 residues. V lost 3 bases, J lost 1 base, and 9 bases lay in between. CDR3 loop: CASSILGANTEAFF. CDR3 DNA: TGTGCCAGTAGTATTTTGGGGGCGAACACTGAAGCTTTCTTT.

This clone occurred once. The chain recombines TRBV4-1 with TRBJ1-4; no clear D gene. Germline V gene data show CDR1 as MGHRA and CDR2 as YSYEKL. The V end was cut by 7 bases, the J end by 0 bases, with 9 bases between. The CDR3 runs to 14 residues. Written as DNA, the CDR3 is TGCGCCAGCACCACGGTTGCAACTAATGAAAAACTGTTTTTT. Its translation: CASTTVATNEKLFF.

The chain links TRBV11-2 to TRBJ2-1; D gene ambiguous. The V gene lost 5 bases and the J gene lost 7 bases, with 12 bases spanning the gap. The CDR3 runs 13 residues. CDR1 is SGHAT and CDR2 is FQNNGV in the germline V gene. The CDR3 DNA follows: TGTGCCAGCAGCCCTTGGGCGAAGAATGAGCAGTTCTTC. Encoded protein: CASSPWAKNEQFF.

This chain uses TRBV30 with TRBJ1-2, with D possibly matching TRBD1 (5 bases). Per germline, CDR1 GTSNPN and CDR2 SVGIG (reference sequence). This CDR3 contains 13 residues. V was cut by 1 base and J by 10 bases, with 16 bases left in between. CDR3 sequence: CAWSAHGGYIYTF. The CDR3 nucleotides are TGTGCCTGGAGTGCCCACGGGGGATATATCTACACCTTC.

This rearrangement joins TRBV4-2 to TRBJ1-6; D gene ambiguous. Germline assignment: CDR1 LGHNA and CDR2 YNFKEQ. The CDR3 sequence is 14 residues long. Trimming stripped 8 bases from V and 4 bases from J, with 12 bases between. In DNA form, the CDR3 reads TGTGCCAGCCGCGCGGGCGGTTATAATTCACCCCTCCACTTT. Translated: CASRAGGYNSPLHF.